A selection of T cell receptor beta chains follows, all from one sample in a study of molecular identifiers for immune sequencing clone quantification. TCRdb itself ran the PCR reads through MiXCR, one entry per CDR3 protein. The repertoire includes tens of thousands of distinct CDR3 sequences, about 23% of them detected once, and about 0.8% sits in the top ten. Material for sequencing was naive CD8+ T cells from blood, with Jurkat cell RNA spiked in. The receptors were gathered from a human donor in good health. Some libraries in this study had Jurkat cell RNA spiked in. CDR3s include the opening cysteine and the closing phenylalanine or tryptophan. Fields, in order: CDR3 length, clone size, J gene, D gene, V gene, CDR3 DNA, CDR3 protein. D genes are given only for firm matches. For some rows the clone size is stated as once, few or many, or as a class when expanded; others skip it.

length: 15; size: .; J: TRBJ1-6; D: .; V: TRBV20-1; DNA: TGCAGTGCTAGAGACCTACAGGGAGGGGATTCACCCCTCCACTTT; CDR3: CSARDLQGGDSPLHF
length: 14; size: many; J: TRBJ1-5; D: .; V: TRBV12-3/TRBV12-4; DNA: TGTGCCAGCAGTTTTTTAGATAGCAATCAGCCCCAGCATTTT; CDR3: CASSFLDSNQPQHF
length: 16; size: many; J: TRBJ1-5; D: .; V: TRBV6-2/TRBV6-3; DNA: TGTGCCAGCAGTTCTGGGCAGGGCGTCAAAATACAGCCCCAGCATTTT; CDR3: CASSSGQGVKIQPQHF
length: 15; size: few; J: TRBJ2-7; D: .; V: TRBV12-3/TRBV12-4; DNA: TGTGCCAGCAGTTTAGATGGGCAACAGGCCTCTGATCCGTACTTC; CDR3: CASSLDGQQASDPYF
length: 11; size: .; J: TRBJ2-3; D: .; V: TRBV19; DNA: TGTGCCAGTAGTACCTCAGATACGCGGTATTTT; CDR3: CASSTSDTRYF
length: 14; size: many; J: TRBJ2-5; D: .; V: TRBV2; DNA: TGTGCCAGCAGTGAATCCCGAGGGTTGGAGACCCAGTACTTC; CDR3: CASSESRGLETQYF
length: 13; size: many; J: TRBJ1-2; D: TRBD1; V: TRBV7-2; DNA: TGTGCCAGCAGCTCGACAGGGGTTGCGGACTACACCTTC; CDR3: CASSSTGVADYTF
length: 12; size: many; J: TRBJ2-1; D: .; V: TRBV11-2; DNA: TGTGCCAGCAGCTTCGCGCACAATGAGCAGTTCTTC; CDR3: CASSFAHNEQFF
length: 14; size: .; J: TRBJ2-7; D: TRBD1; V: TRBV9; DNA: TGTGCCAGCAGCGCAGGGACAGAGACCTACGAGCAGTACTTC; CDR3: CASSAGTETYEQYF
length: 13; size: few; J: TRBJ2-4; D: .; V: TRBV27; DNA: TGTGCCAGCAGTTTATCCAACGGGAACATTCAGTACTTC; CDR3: CASSLSNGNIQYF
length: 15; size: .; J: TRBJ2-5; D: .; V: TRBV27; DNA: TGTGCCAGCGGGGCCAACAGGGAAATGTGGGAGACCCAGTACTTC; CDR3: CASGANREMWETQYF
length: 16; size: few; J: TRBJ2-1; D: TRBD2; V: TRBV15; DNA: TGTGCCACCAGCACTCGTTCGGGGGGGGCCTACAATGAGCAGTTCTTC; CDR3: CATSTRSGGAYNEQFF
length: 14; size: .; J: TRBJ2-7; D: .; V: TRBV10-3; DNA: TGTGCCATCAGTGGACGGAGAAGCTCCTACGAGCAGTACTTC; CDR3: CAISGRRSSYEQYF
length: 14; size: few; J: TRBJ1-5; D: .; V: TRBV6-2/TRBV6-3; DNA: TGTGCCAGCGCCCCCCATCCCCTTCCTCAGCCCCAGCATTTT; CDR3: CASAPHPLPQPQHF
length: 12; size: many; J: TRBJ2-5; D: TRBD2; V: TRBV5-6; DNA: TGTGCCAGCAGCCGCTCGGGGGGGACCCAGTACTTC; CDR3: CASSRSGGTQYF
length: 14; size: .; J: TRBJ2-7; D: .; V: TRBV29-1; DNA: TGCAGCGTTGAGGAGGTGGCGAACCCCTACGAGCAGTACTTC; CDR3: CSVEEVANPYEQYF
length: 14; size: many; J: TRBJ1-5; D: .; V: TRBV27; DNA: TGTGCCAGCAGTTTATTTCCCGGGGTCCAGCCCCAGCATTTT; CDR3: CASSLFPGVQPQHF
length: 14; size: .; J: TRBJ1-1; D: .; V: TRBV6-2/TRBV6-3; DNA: TGTGCCAGCAGGTACCGGGGAGAGAGAACTGAAGCTTTCTTT; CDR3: CASRYRGERTEAFF
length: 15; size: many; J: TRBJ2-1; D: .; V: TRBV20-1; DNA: TGCAGTGCTAGAGACCCCGAGAGGTCCGTCAATGAGCAGTTCTTC; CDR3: CSARDPERSVNEQFF
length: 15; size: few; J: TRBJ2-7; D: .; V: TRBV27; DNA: TGTGCCAGCAGCTCAGGGGGACTTAGGGGCTACGAGCAGTACTTC; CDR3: CASSSGGLRGYEQYF
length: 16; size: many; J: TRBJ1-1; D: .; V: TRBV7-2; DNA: TGTGCCAGCAGCTTAGCCCCGGGGGGGCGCGGCACTGAAGCTTTCTTT; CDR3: CASSLAPGGRGTEAFF
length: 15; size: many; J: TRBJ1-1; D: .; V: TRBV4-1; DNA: TGCGCCAGCAGCCCCCGTTTGGTTCAGAACACTGAAGCTTTCTTT; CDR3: CASSPRLVQNTEAFF
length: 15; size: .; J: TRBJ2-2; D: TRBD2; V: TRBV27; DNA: TGTGCCAGCATCGGGGGGACGGTGAACACCGGGGAGCTGTTTTTT; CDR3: CASIGGTVNTGELFF
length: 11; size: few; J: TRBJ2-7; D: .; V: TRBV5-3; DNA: TGTGCCAGCAGCTTGGAGGCGGAGCAGTACTTC; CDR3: CASSLEAEQYF
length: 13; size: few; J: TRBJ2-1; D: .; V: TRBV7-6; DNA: TGTGCCAGCAGCTTTAACATTGAGAATGAGCAGTTCTTC; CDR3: CASSFNIENEQFF
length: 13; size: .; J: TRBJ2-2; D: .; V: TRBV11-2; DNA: .; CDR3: CASSLGHGGSCFF
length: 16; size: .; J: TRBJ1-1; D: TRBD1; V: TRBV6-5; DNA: TGTGCCAGCAGTACCGGGACAGGGGGCCAGAACACTGAAGCTTTCTTT; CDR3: CASSTGTGGQNTEAFF